Listed here are 18 T cell receptor beta chains from one sample, sequenced in a study of control samples from healthy donors and cancer patients. Measured with immunoSEQ multiplex PCR; TCRdb has only the in-frame clones, and not every one. In the table there are over 90,000 clones, about 90% of which are singletons. The sequenced sample was blood. These receptors originate from a young woman in good health.

In this sample, this clone turned up a few times. The rearrangement links TRBV4-1 to TRBJ1-6; D is undetermined. With 4 bases removed from V and 0 bases from J, the gap between germline ends came to 10 bases. The CDR3 is made up of 16 amino acids. The germline CDR1 and CDR2 sequences are MGHRA and YSYEKL. CDR3 region: CASSRQQSSYNSPLHF. CDR3 DNA sequence: TGCGCCAGCAGCCGACAACAAAGCTCCTATAATTCACCCCTCCACTTT.

The chain links TRBV19 to TRBJ1-1; the D is unclear. The V end lost 7 bases, the J end lost 11 bases, and 14 bases lay between the germline ends. Per the germline V gene, CDR1 is LNHDA and CDR2 is SQIVND (reference sequence). The CDR3 consists of 11 residues. CDR3 sequence reads: CASTLKGSAFF. The DNA of the CDR3 is TGTGCCAGTACCCTCAAGGGTTCGGCTTTCTTT.

The CDR3 bases are TGTGCCAGCAGTACCTTCTGGTCCCTAGGCTATGGCTACACCTTC. This sequence encodes CASSTFWSLGYGYTF. This sequence joins TRBV27 and TRBJ1-2; D ambiguous. V lost 5 bases and J 4 bases, leaving 17 bases between the germline ends. CDR3 length: 15 residues. Germline V gene lookup returns CDR1 MNHEY and CDR2 SMNVEV (reference sequence).

V gene TRBV6-1 combines with J gene TRBJ1-3; D may be TRBD1 (5 bases). Between the trimmed V and J ends, which lost 3 bases and 0 bases, there was a span of 6 bases. The CDR3 covers 14 residues. CDR1 is MNHNS and CDR2 is SASEGT in the germline V gene. CDR3 DNA sequence: TGTGCCAGCAGTGAGGGACTCTCTGGAAACACCATATATTTT. This translates into CASSEGLSGNTIYF.

This sequence joins TRBV2 and TRBJ2-1; possibly TRBD2 for D (5 bases). Germline V gene data show CDR1 as SNHLY and CDR2 as FYNNEI. The V end was cut by 5 bases, the J end by 6 bases, with 17 bases between. The CDR3 runs to 15 residues. The CDR3 DNA sequence: TGTGCCAGCAGTCCGCAGGACTGGCTCGCCAATGAGCAGTTCTTC. Protein: CASSPQDWLANEQFF.

The chain is built from TRBV11-2 and TRBJ1-4; no definite D call. CDR3 length: 13 amino acids. Germline V gene lookup returns CDR1 SGHAT and CDR2 FQNNGV. Trimming left V 0 bases short and J 5 bases short, with 4 bases between. This CDR3 reads CASSLETNEKLFF. The CDR3, as DNA: TGTGCCAGCAGCTTAGAGACGAATGAAAAACTGTTTTTT.

The chain links TRBV6-4 to TRBJ1-5; D not resolved. The germline V gene encodes CDR1 MRHNA and CDR2 SNTAGT. The CDR3 has 11 residues. The germline V and J ends were trimmed by 6 bases and 4 bases, with 4 bases remaining between them. The CDR3 loop is CASRVNQPQHF. Written as DNA, the CDR3 is TGTGCCAGCAGGGTAAATCAGCCCCAGCATTTT.

This clone was counted a single time. The rearrangement uses TRBV14 and TRBJ1-2, with a possible D match to TRBD1 (6 bases). Germline V gene data show CDR1 as SGHDN and CDR2 as FVKESK. Trimming shortened V by 2 bases and J by 5 bases, and 15 bases separated the two germline ends. The CDR3 covers 15 residues. The CDR3 reads CASSQISGAGYGYTF. The CDR3 bases are TGTGCCAGCAGCCAAATCTCGGGGGCCGGGTATGGCTACACCTTC.

This chain connects TRBV6-4 to TRBJ2-3; either TRBD1 or TRBD2 may supply D (5 bases each). In germline, CDR1 is MRHNA, CDR2 SNTAGT. The CDR3 extends over 15 amino acids. V was clipped by 5 bases and J by 6 bases, with 18 bases between them. The CDR3 sequence: CASSRDGSFPDTQYF. As DNA, the CDR3 is TGTGCCAGCAGTAGGGACGGGTCCTTTCCGGATACGCAGTATTTT.

The chain is built from TRBV2 and TRBJ1-2, with D unclear. This CDR3 is built from 16 residues. Germline values: CDR1 SNHLY, CDR2 FYNNEI. Trimming removed 4 bases from V and 4 bases from J, with 19 bases in between. The CDR3 loop reads CASSVSNRLTTYGYTF. In DNA, the CDR3 is TGTGCCAGCAGTGTCAGCAACAGACTTACTACCTATGGCTACACCTTC.

V usage is TRBV5-6 and J usage is TRBJ1-5; TRBD1 matches at 7 bases. Germline V gene data show CDR1 as SGHDT and CDR2 as YYEEEE. After removal of 3 bases from V and 3 bases from J, the junction contained 9 bases not matched to a gene. This CDR3 comprises 16 residues. The CDR3 DNA follows: TGTGCCAGCAGCTCCGGGACAGTTTTCCCCAATCAGCCCCAGCATTTT. Translation: CASSSGTVFPNQPQHF. The variable domain in full, completed from reference TRBV5-6 and TRBJ1-5, reads DAGVTQSPTHLIKTRGQQVTLRCSPKSGHDTVSWYQQALGQGPQFIFQYYEEEERQRGNFPDRFSGHQFPNYSSELNVNALLLGDSALYLCASSSGTVFPNQPQHFGDGTRLSIL.

The chain links TRBV28 to TRBJ1-6; TRBD1 aligns across 7 bases. V was clipped by 10 bases and J by 8 bases; unmatched bases: 8. The CDR3 consists of 13 residues. Germline-derived CDR1 and CDR2 are MDHEN and SYDVKM. In DNA, the CDR3 is TGTGCCATCTCGGGGCAGGGGGATTCACCCCTCCACTTT. Encoded protein: CAISGQGDSPLHF.

This clone was detected only once. The V call is TRBV27, the J call TRBJ2-1; TRBD1 matches 8 bases. J lost 7 bases, V lost 7 bases, and 12 bases had no gene match. Looked up from germline, CDR1 is MNHEY and CDR2 is SMNVEV (reference sequence). CDR3 length: 15 amino acids. CDR3 loop: CASTSLGQGFNEQFF. CDR3 sequence (DNA): TGTGCCAGCACCTCCCTAGGACAGGGTTTTAATGAGCAGTTCTTC.

The chain has TRBV2 and TRBJ2-7; tentatively, D is TRBD2 (6 bases). The CDR3 is 12 amino acids. Per the germline V gene, CDR1 is SNHLY and CDR2 is FYNNEI. Trimming stripped 6 bases from V and 2 bases from J, with 8 bases between. The CDR3, as DNA: TGTGCCAGCAGGGACTATGCCTACGAGCAGTACTTC. It translates to CASRDYAYEQYF.

The rearrangement links TRBV7-9 to TRBJ2-1; no clear D gene. The CDR3 has 15 residues. Trimming left V 2 bases short and J 6 bases short, with 14 bases between. The germline CDR1 and CDR2 sequences are SEHNR and FQNEAQ (reference sequence). The CDR3 reads CASSLFGQLINEQFF. In DNA, the CDR3 is TGTGCCAGCAGCTTATTCGGGCAGCTGATCAATGAGCAGTTCTTC.

This clone has only a few counts. The rearrangement joins TRBV3-1 (or the pseudogene TRBV3-2) to TRBJ1-2; 7 nucleotides line up with TRBD1. Germline trimming cut 4 bases from V and 4 bases from J; bases unmatched to any gene: 3. The CDR3 has 13 amino acids. Germline values: CDR1 LGHDT, CDR2 YNNKEL (reference sequence). The CDR3 bases are TGTGCCAGCAGCCCCCGGGACAGCTATGGCTACACCTTC. The encoded protein is CASSPRDSYGYTF.

The chain joins TRBV30 to TRBJ1-1; perhaps TRBD1 as D (5 bases). The CDR3 loop spans 17 amino acids. Trimming took 1 base from V and 6 from J, leaving 24 bases between them. Germline V lookup: CDR1 GTSNPN, CDR2 SVGIG (reference sequence). CDR3 sequence (DNA): TGTGCCTGGAGTGGGGGCGCGGGGAGGGGTTCTTCCTCTGAAGCTTTCTTT. Its protein is CAWSGGAGRGSSSEAFF.

This chain links TRBV4-2 with TRBJ1-4; tentative D call: TRBD1 (6 bases). The germline V and J ends were trimmed by 3 bases and 6 bases, with 14 bases remaining between them. Germline CDR1 LGHNA, CDR2 YNFKEQ. The length of the CDR3 is 15 residues. CDR3 amino acids: CASSQETGYYEKLFF. The CDR3 DNA reads TGTGCCAGCAGCCAGGAAACAGGGTACTATGAAAAACTGTTTTTT.